A single sample gave rise to the 14 T cell receptor beta chains below, sequenced in a study of cytomegalovirus exposure and HLA in healthy donors. Primers: 60 Vbeta forward and 13 Jbeta reverse. Clones were sequenced by immunoSEQ multiplex PCR, and TCRdb holds only the in-frame ones, with some missing. The sample yields under 150,000 clones, 80% seen once. The sequenced sample was PBMCs. Receptors were obtained from a male donor in good health and CMV-seronegative.

The chain carries TRBV7-9 and TRBJ1-1; D might be TRBD1 (5 bases). The V end was cut by 2 bases, the J end by 6 bases, with 13 bases between. The CDR3 consists of 14 residues. Germline assignment: CDR1 SEHNR and CDR2 FQNEAQ (reference sequence). DNA of the CDR3: TGTGCCAGCAGCTTATTAGGAGGGGAACCTGAAGCTTTCTTT. The encoded protein is CASSLLGGEPEAFF.

This sequence joins TRBV15 and TRBJ2-1, with D possibly matching TRBD2 (6 bases). CDR1 is LNHNV, CDR2 YYDKDF, per germline (reference sequence). The CDR3 spans 15 residues. V gave up 1 base and J gave up 4 bases, with 11 bases separating them. CDR3 DNA sequence: TGTGCCACCAGCAGAGGCGGGGCTACATACAATGAGCAGTTCTTC. It encodes CATSRGGATYNEQFF.

This clone was observed a handful of times. J is TRBJ1-1 and V is TRBV27; D may be TRBD1 (5 bases). Germline CDR1 and CDR2: MNHEY and SMNVEV (reference sequence). With 3 bases removed from V and 1 base from J, the gap between germline ends came to 6 bases. This CDR3 has 13 residues. The CDR3 region has the DNA TGTGCCAGCAGTTTCGACAGGAACACTGAAGCTTTCTTT. Translation: CASSFDRNTEAFF.

Details on this clone: One end of the junction varies from germline; a read error may be responsible. The rearrangement links TRBV2 to TRBJ2-4; 9 nucleotides align to TRBD1. The germline V gene has CDR1 SNHLY and CDR2 FYNNEI. The CDR3 has 18 amino acids. CDR3 loop: CASSDGSLLQGAKNSQYF. The DNA of the CDR3 is TGTGCCAGCAGTGACGGGAGCCTATTACAGGGGGCCAAAAACAGTCAGTACTTC.

The chain uses TRBV4-2 and TRBJ1-5; D may be TRBD1 (6 bases). This CDR3 contains 18 residues. Germline CDR1 and CDR2: LGHNA and YNFKEQ. Trimming cost V 0 bases and J 1 base, with 16 bases left between them. CDR3: CASSQDSTGVLSNQPQHF. In DNA, the CDR3 is TGTGCCAGCAGCCAAGATTCGACAGGTGTGTTAAGCAATCAGCCCCAGCATTTT.

This clone was picked up one time. The chain is built from TRBV7-9 and TRBJ2-3; D gene unclear. This CDR3 is built from 14 residues. Germline V CDR1 and CDR2: SEHNR, FQNEAQ (reference sequence). Trimming took off 3 bases at V and 2 bases at J, with 9 bases between the two ends. CDR3 nucleotide sequence: TGTGCCAGCAGCTTGGGCCCTTACACAGATACGCAGTATTTT. Amino acids: CASSLGPYTDTQYF. Based on the CDR3 plus reference TRBV7-9 and TRBJ2-3, the full variable domain is DTGVSQNPRHKITKRGQNVTFRCDPISEHNRLYWYRQTLGQGPEFLTYFQNEAQLEKSRLLSDRFSAERPKGSFSTLEIQRTEQGDSAMYLCASSLGPYTDTQYFGPGTRLTVL.

The J gene is TRBJ2-7, the V gene TRBV7-2; possible D gene TRBD2, 5 bases. V was trimmed by 2 bases and J by 0 bases, leaving 8 bases between them. Germline values: CDR1 SGHTA, CDR2 FQGNSA. The CDR3 covers 14 residues. The CDR3 nucleotides read TGTGCCAGCAGCTTATCGGCGGGCTCCTACGAGCAGTACTTC. This sequence encodes CASSLSAGSYEQYF.

This clone has only a few counts. J is TRBJ2-2 and V is TRBV5-1, with 7 bases matching TRBD1. Germline V CDR1 and CDR2: SGHRS, YFSETQ. This CDR3 has 15 residues. V trimming: 4 bases; J trimming: 4 bases; junction bases outside the gene matches: 7. The CDR3 protein is CASSQRDSFTGELFF. The CDR3 nucleotides are TGCGCCAGCAGCCAAAGGGACAGTTTCACCGGGGAGCTGTTTTTT.

The V gene is TRBV30, the J gene TRBJ1-1; TRBD1 agrees at 7 bases. The germline V gene has CDR1 GTSNPN and CDR2 SVGIG (reference sequence). Losses at the gene ends were 4 bases for V and 1 base for J; bases not matched to a gene: 6. The CDR3 consists of 14 residues. The CDR3 DNA sequence: TGTGCCTGGACACGACAGGGATCGAACACTGAAGCTTTCTTT. It codes for CAWTRQGSNTEAFF.

V usage is TRBV7-2 and J usage is TRBJ1-1, with TRBD1 matching over 11 bases. With 5 bases clipped from V and 1 base from J, the junction kept 9 bases outside the gene matches. Germline V gene sequence: CDR1 SGHTA, CDR2 FQGNSA. There are 17 residues in the CDR3. The CDR3 loop is CASSLPGTGGQNTEAFF. The CDR3 DNA is TGTGCCAGCAGCCTACCCGGGACAGGGGGGCAGAACACTGAAGCTTTCTTT.

The chain couples TRBV19 to TRBJ2-1; D ambiguous. This CDR3 has 15 amino acids. V shed 2 bases and J shed 1 base, with 9 bases lying between them. The germline gives CDR1 LNHDA, CDR2 SQIVND (reference sequence). This chain's CDR3 is CASSISSVSYNEQFF. The CDR3 nucleotides read TGTGCCAGTAGTATATCCTCAGTTTCCTACAATGAGCAGTTCTTC.

This chain links TRBV7-8 with TRBJ1-1, with TRBD1 identical over 8 bases. The germline V gene has CDR1 SGHVS and CDR2 FQNEAQ. V was pared by 6 bases and J by 1 base, with 7 bases of the junction left unmatched. The CDR3 covers 15 residues. CDR3 nucleotides: TGTGCCAGCAGTCCAACCGGGACAGGGAACACTGAAGCTTTCTTT. Amino acids: CASSPTGTGNTEAFF.

The J gene is TRBJ1-1, the V gene TRBV7-9; weak D call: TRBD1 (6 bases). Germline V CDR1 and CDR2: SEHNR, FQNEAQ (reference sequence). V shed 5 bases and J shed 0 bases, with 19 bases lying between them. This CDR3 is built from 17 residues. Here the CDR3 reads CASSHSSGGQMNTEAFF. The CDR3 DNA is TGTGCCAGCAGCCATAGCAGCGGGGGCCAAATGAACACTGAAGCTTTCTTT. Based on the CDR3 plus reference TRBV7-9 and TRBJ1-1, the full variable domain is DTGVSQNPRHKITKRGQNVTFRCDPISEHNRLYWYRQTLGQGPEFLTYFQNEAQLEKSRLLSDRFSAERPKGSFSTLEIQRTEQGDSAMYLCASSHSSGGQMNTEAFFGQGTRLTVV.

For the CDR3, the DNA is TGTGCCAGCAGCCCCGGCAGGGGCGCGAGTAGAAACACCATATATTTT. Encoded protein: CASSPGRGASRNTIYF. The rearrangement uses TRBV27 and TRBJ1-3; perhaps TRBD1 as D (6 bases). The CDR3 runs 16 residues. V shed 6 bases and J shed 5 bases, with 20 bases lying between them. CDR1 and CDR2 from the germline V gene are MNHEY and SMNVEV (reference sequence).